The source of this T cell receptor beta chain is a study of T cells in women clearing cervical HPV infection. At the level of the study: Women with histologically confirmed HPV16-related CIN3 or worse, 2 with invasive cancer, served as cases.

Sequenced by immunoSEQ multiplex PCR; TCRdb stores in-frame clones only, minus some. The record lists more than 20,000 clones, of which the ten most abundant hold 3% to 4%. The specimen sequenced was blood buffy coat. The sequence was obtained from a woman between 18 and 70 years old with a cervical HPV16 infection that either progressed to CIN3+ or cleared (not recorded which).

The CDR3 protein is CASSPRQGRDSPLHF. The CDR3 bases that were read are TGTGCCAGTAGTCCAAGACAGGGAAGGGATTCACCC. The chain recombines TRBV19 with TRBJ1-6; TRBD1 agrees at 7 bases. Read coverage stops 3 residues before the CDR3 terminus; the germline J gene supplies the remainder. V dropped 5 bases and J dropped 8; count of bases not matched to a gene: 9. The CDR3 sequence is 15 residues long. Looked up from germline, CDR1 is LNHDA and CDR2 is SQIVND (reference sequence).